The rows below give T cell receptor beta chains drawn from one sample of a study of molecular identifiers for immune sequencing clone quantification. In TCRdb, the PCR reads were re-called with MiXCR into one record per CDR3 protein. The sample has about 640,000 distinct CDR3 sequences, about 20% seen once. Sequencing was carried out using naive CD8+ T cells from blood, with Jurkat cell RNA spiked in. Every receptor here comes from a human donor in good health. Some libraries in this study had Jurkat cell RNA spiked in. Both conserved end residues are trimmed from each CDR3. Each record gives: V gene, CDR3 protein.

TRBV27	ASSFGRFTEAF
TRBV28	ASSLVSERQETQY
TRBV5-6	ASSPGFASYEQY
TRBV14	ASSPLGVGRNTGELF
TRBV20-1	SARDSRLNSYEQY
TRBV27	ASSSGASYEQY
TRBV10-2	ASSEGIRYDSNQPQN
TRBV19	ASSMGLAEELF
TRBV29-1	SVELSLSWDGSYGGYT
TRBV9	ASSLGWAIQETQY
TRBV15	ATSGFEQGDTEAF
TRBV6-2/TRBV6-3	ASSSTDRGYEQY
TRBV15	ATSRDRGVTQPQH
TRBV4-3	ASSQGGAGTKSYEQY
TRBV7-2	ASSLAQEKQGNQPQH
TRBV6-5	ASSYFQGSYEQY
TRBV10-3	AISESQTGGMDEQY
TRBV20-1	SARGLAGVFLSTDTQY
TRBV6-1	ASSEYGPFFEAF